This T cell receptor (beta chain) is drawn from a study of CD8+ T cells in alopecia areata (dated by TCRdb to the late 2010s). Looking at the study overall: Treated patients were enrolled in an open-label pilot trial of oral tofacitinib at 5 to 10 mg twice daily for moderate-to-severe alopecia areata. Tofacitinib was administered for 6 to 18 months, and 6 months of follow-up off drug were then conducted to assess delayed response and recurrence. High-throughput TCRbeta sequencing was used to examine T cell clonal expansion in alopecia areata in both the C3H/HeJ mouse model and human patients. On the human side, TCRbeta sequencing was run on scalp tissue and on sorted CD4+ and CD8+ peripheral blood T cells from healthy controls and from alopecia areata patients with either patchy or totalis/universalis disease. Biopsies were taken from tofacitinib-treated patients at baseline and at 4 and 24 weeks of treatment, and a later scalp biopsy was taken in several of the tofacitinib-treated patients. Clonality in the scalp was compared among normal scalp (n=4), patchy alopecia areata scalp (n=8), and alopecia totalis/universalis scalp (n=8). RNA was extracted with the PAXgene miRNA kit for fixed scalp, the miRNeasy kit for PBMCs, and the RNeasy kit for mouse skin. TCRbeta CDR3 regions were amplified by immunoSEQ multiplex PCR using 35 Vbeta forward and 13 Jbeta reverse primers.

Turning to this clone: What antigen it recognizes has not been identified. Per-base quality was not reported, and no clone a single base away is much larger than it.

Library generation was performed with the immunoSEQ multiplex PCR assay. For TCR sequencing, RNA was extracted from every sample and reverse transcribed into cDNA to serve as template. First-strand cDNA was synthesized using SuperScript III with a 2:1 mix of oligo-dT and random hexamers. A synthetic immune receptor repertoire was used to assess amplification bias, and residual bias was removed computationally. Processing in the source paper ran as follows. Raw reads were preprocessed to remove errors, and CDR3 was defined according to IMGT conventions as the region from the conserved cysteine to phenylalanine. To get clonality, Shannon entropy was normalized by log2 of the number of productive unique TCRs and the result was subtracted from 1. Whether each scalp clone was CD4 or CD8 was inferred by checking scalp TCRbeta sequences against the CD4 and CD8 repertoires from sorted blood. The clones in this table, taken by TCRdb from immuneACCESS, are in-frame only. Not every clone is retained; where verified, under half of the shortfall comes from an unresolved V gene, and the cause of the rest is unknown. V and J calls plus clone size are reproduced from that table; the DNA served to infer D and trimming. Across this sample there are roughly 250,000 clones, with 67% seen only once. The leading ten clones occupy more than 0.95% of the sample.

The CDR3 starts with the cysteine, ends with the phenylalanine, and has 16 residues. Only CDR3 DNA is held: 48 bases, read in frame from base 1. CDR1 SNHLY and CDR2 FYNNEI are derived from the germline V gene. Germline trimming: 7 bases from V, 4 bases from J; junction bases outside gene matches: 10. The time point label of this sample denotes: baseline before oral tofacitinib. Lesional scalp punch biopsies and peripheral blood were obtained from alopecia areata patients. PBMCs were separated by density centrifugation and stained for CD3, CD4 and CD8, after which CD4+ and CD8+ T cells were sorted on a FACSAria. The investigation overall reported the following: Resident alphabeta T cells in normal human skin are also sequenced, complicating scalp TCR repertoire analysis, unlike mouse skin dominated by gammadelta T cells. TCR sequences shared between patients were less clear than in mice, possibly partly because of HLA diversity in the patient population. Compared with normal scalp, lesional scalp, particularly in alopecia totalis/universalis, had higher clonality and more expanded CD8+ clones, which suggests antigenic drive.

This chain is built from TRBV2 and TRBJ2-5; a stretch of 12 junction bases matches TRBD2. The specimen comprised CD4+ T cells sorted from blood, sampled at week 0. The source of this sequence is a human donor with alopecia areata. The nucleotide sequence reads TGTGCCAGCAAGTCACCTAGCGGGGGGGCCCCAGAGACCCAGTACTTC. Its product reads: CASKSPSGGAPETQYF.